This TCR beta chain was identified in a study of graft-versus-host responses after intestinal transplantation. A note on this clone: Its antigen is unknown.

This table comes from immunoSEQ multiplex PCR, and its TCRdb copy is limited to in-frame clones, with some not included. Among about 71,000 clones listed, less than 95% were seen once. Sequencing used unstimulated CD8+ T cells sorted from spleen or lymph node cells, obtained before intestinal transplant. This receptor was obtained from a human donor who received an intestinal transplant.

The CDR3: CASSVVGGGTDTQYF. DNA of the CDR3: TGTGCCAGCAGCGTAGTCGGCGGGGGCACAGATACGCAGTATTTT. The chain uses TRBV9 and TRBJ2-3, with D perhaps matching TRBD2 (6 bases). Germline assignment: CDR1 SGDLS and CDR2 YYNGEE. Trimming took 0 bases from V and 1 from J, leaving 9 bases between them. This CDR3 region has 15 residues.